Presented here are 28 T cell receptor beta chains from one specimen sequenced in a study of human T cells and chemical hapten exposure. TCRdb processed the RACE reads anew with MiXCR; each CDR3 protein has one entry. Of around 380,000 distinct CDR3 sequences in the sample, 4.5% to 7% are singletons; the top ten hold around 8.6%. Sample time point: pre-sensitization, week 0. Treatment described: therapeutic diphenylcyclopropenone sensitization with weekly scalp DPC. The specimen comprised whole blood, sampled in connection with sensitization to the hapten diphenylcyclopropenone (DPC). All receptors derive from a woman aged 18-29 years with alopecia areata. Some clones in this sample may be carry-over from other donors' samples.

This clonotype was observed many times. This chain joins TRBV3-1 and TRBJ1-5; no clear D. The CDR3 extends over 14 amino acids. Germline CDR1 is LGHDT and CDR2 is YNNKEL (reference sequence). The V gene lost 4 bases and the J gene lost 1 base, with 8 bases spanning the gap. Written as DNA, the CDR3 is TGTGCCAGCAGCCCCCAAGGCAGCAATCAGCCCCAGCATTTT. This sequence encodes CASSPQGSNQPQHF.

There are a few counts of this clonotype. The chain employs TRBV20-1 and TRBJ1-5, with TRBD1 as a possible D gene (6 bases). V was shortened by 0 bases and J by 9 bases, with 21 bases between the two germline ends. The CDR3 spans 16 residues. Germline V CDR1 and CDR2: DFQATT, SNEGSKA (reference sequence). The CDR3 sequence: CSARDLDGGLPLPQHF. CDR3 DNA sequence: TGCAGTGCTAGAGATCTAGATGGGGGCCTCCCCTTGCCCCAGCATTTT.

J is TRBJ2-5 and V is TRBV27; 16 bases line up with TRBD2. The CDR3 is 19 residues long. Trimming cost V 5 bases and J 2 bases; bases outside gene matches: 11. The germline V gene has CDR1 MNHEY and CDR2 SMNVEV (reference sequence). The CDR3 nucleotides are TGTGCCAGCAGTCCCCTAGATGGGGGACTAGCGGGGGGGCAAGAGACCCAGTACTTC. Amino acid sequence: CASSPLDGGLAGGQETQYF.

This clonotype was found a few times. CDR3 region: CSVRTGGGYGYTF. The CDR3 bases are TGCAGCGTCCGGACAGGGGGCGGCTATGGCTACACCTTC. The chain uses TRBV29-1 and TRBJ1-2, with 11 bases that match TRBD1. Germline V gives CDR1 SQVTM, CDR2 ANQGSEA. J lost 4 bases, V lost 6 bases, and 4 bases had no gene match. The CDR3 spans 13 residues.

Here the CDR3 DNA reads TGCAGCGTTGAAAGGCAGTCGGGCACAGATACGCAGTATTTT. This encodes CSVERQSGTDTQYF. The chain recombines TRBV29-1 with TRBJ2-3; D call uncertain. This CDR3 region has 14 residues. V was trimmed by 2 bases and J by 1 base, leaving 10 bases between them. Germline values: CDR1 SQVTM, CDR2 ANQGSEA.

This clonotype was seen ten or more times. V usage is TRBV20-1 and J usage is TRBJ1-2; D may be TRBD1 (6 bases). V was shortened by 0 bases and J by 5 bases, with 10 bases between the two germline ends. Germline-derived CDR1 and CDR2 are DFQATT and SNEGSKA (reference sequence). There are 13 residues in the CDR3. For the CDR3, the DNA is TGCAGTGCTAGAGAGGCAGGGGCTTATGGCTACACCTTC. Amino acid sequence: CSAREAGAYGYTF.

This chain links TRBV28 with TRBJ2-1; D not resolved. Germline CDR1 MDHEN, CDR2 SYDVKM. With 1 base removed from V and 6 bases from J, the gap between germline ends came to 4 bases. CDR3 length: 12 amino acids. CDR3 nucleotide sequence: TGTGCCAGCAGTTTATTGCGCAATGAGCAGTTCTTC. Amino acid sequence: CASSLLRNEQFF.

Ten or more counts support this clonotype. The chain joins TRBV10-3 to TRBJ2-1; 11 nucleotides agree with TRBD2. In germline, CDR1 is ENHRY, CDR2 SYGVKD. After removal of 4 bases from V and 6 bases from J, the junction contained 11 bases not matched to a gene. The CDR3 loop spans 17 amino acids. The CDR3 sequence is CAISGSWGLAEGNEQFF. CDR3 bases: TGTGCCATCAGTGGGTCCTGGGGACTAGCGGAGGGCAATGAGCAGTTCTTC.

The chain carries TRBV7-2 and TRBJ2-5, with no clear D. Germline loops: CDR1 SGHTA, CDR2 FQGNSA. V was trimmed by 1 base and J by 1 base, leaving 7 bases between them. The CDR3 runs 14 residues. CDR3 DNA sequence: TGTGCCAGCAGCTTAGACTGGGGCCAAGAGACCCAGTACTTC. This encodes CASSLDWGQETQYF.

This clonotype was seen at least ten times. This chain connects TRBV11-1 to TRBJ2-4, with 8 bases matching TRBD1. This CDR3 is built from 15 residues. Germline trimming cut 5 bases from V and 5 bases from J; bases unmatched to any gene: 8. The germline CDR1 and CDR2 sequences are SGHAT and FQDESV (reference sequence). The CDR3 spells CASSPDRAGENIQYF. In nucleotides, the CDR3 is TGTGCCAGCAGCCCGGACAGGGCTGGGGAAAACATTCAGTACTTC.

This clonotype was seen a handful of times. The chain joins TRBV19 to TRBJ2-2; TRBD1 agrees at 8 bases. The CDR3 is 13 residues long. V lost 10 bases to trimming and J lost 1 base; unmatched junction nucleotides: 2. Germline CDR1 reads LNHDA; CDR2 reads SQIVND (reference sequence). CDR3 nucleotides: TGTGCCACAGGGGGCGAGAACACCGGGGAGCTGTTTTTT. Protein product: CATGGENTGELFF.

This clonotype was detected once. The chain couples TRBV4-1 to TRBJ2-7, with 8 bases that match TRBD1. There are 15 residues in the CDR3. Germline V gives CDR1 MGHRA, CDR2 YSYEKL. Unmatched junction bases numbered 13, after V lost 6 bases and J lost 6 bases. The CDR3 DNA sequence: TGCGCCAGCAGTCGAGGGGACGGACAGGGCCCCGAGCAGTACTTC. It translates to CASSRGDGQGPEQYF.

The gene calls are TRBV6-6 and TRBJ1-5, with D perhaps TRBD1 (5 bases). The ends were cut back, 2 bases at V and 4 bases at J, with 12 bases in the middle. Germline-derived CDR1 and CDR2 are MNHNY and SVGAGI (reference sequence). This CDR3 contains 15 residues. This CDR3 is CASSYPVAGNQPQHF. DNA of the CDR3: TGTGCCAGCAGTTACCCCGTGGCAGGGAATCAGCCCCAGCATTTT.

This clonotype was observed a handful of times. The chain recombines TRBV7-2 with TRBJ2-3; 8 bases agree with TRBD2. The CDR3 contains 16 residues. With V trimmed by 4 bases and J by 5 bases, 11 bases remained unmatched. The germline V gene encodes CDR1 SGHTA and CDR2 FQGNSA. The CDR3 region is CASSSIYGGAGDTQYF. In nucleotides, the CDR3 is TGTGCCAGCAGCTCCATTTACGGGGGGGCCGGAGATACGCAGTATTTT.

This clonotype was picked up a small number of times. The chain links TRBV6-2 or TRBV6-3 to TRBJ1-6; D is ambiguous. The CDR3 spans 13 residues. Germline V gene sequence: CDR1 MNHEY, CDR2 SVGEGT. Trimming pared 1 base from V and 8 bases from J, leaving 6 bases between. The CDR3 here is CASSYWSDSPLHF. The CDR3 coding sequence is TGTGCCAGCAGTTACTGGTCCGATTCACCCCTCCACTTT.

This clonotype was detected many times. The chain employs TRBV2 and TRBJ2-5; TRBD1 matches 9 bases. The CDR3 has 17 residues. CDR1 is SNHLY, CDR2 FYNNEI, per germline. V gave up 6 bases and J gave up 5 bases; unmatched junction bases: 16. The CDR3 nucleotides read TGTGCCAGCAGCGATCCGGATGCGACAGGGGGGGAGGAGACCCAGTACTTC. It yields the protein CASSDPDATGGEETQYF.

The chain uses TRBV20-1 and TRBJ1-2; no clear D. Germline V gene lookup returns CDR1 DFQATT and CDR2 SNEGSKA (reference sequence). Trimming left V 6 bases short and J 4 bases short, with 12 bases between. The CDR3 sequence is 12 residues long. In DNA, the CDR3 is TGCAGTGCGTTACAGACGGGCTATGGCTACACCTTC. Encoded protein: CSALQTGYGYTF.

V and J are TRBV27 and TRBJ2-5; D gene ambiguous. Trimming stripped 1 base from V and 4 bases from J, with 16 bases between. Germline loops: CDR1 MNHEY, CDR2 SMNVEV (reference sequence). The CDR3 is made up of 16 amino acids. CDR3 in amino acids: CASSLYGNVRSETQYF. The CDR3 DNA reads TGTGCCAGCAGTTTATACGGCAATGTAAGGTCAGAGACCCAGTACTTC.

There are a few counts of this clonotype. CDR3 residues: CASSSYRGGGSNQPQHF. The CDR3 bases are TGTGCCAGCAGTTCCTACCGAGGGGGCGGAAGCAATCAGCCCCAGCATTTT. This chain uses TRBV27 with TRBJ1-5, with 7 bases fitting TRBD1. The J segment lost 1 base and the V segment lost 4 bases, leaving 10 bases of the junction unmatched. The germline V gene encodes CDR1 MNHEY and CDR2 SMNVEV (reference sequence). CDR3 size: 17 residues.

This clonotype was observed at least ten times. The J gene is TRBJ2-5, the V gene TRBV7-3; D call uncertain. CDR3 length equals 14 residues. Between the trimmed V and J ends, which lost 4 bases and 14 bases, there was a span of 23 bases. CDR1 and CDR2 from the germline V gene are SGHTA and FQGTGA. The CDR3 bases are TGTGCCAGCAGCTCCCGGCACGGTTGGGCAAACATATACTTC. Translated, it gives CASSSRHGWANIYF.

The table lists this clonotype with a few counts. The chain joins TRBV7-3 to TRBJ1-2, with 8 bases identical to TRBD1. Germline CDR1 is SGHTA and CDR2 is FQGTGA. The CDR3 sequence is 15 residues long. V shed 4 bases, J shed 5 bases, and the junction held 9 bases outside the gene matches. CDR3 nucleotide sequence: TGTGCCAGCAGCTCCCCCGACAGGGGAGATTATGGCTACACCTTC. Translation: CASSSPDRGDYGYTF.

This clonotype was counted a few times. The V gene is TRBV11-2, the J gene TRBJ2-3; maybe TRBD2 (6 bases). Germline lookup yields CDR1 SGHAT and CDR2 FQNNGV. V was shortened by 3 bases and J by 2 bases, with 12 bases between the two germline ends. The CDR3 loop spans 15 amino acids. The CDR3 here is CASSLDGTVTDTQYF. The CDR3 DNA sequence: TGTGCCAGCAGCTTGGACGGGACTGTCACAGATACGCAGTATTTT.

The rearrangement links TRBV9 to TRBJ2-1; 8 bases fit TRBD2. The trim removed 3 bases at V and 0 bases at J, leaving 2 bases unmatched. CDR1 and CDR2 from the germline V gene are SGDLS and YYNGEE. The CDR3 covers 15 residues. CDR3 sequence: CASSAGGSSYNEQFF. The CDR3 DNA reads TGTGCCAGCAGCGCGGGGGGGAGCTCCTACAATGAGCAGTTCTTC.

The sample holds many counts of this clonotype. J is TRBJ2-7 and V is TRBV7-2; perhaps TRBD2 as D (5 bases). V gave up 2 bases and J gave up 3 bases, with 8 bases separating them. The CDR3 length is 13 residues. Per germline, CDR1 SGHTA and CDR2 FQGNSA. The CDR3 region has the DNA TGTGCCAGCAGCTTACTAGCCGGCTACGAGCAGTACTTC. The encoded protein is CASSLLAGYEQYF.

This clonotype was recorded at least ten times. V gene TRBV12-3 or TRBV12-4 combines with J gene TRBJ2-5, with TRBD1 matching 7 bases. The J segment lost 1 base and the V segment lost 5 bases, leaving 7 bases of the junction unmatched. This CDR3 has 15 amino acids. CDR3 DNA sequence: TGTGCCAGCAGTCCGCCGGGACAGCCCCAAGAGACCCAGTACTTC. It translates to CASSPPGQPQETQYF.

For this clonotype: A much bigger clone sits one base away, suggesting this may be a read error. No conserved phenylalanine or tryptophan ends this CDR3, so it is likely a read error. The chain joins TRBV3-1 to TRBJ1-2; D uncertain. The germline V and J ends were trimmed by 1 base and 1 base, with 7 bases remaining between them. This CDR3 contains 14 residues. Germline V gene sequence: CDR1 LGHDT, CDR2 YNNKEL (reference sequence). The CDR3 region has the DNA TGTGCCAGCAGCCAAGGGAGAGTTAACTATGGCTACACCATC. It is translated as CASSQGRVNYGYTI.

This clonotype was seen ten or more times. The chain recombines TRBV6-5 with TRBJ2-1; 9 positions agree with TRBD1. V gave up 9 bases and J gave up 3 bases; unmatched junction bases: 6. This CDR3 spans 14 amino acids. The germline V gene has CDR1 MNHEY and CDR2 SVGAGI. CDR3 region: CASATGGLYNEQFF. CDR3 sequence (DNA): TGTGCCAGTGCGACAGGGGGTCTCTACAATGAGCAGTTCTTC.

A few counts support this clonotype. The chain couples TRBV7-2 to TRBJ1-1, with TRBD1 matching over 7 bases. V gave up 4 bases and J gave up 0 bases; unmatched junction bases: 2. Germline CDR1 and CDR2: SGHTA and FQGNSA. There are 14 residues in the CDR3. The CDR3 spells CASSYGQVNTEAFF. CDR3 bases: TGTGCCAGCAGCTACGGACAGGTGAACACTGAAGCTTTCTTT.